A selection of T cell receptor beta chains follows, all from one sample in a study of T-cell reconstitution after alpha-beta-depleted transplantation in children. TCRdb independently ran MiXCR on the PCR reads; one entry per CDR3 protein. The table has 300,000 to 400,000 distinct CDR3 sequences, 15% to 20% seen once. The specimen comprised PBMCs, mostly from graft donor cells, sampled 360 days after TCRalphabeta/CD19-depleted stem cell transplant. The receptors here all came from a male patient aged 2 to 9 who had a stem cell transplant for acute lymphoblastic leukemia, so the T cells may come from the graft donor. CDR3s include the opening cysteine and the closing phenylalanine or tryptophan. A D gene is named only where the DNA matches it firmly. Clone sizes are given selectively: once, few, many, or a class where the clone is expanded.

CDR3 length	clone size	D gene	J gene	V gene	CDR3 protein	CDR3 DNA
13	few	NA	TRBJ1-1	TRBV19	CASSIVGSTEAFF	TGTGCCAGTAGTATAGTGGGGAGCACTGAAGCTTTCTTT
14	NA	TRBD1	TRBJ2-1	TRBV19	CATQNRGLYNEQFF	TGTGCCACCCAAAACAGGGGGCTTTACAATGAGCAGTTCTTC
15	NA	NA	TRBJ2-1	TRBV11-3	CASSLESSLYNEQFF	TGTGCCAGCAGCTTAGAGTCCAGCCTTTACAATGAGCAGTTCTTC
13	NA	NA	TRBJ1-5	TRBV12-3/TRBV12-4	CASSFNSGQPQHF	TGTGCCAGCAGTTTCAATTCAGGCCAGCCCCAGCATTTT
13	NA	NA	TRBJ2-3	TRBV5-1	CASSLRNLDTQYF	TGCGCCAGCAGCTTAAGGAATTTAGATACGCAGTATTTT
17	NA	TRBD1	TRBJ2-1	TRBV28	CASSPSPLGQGNHEQFF	TGTGCCAGCAGCCCATCGCCTTTGGGACAGGGGAACCATGAGCAGTTCTTC
14	NA	TRBD1	TRBJ1-2	TRBV28	CASSFLGQNYGYTF	TGTGCCAGCAGTTTCTTGGGACAGAACTATGGCTACACCTTC
14	few	TRBD1	TRBJ2-7	TRBV28	CASRPPGQPYEQYF	TGTGCCAGCAGACCGCCGGGACAGCCCTACGAGCAGTACTTC
13	many	NA	TRBJ2-1	TRBV30	CAWSVQVDNEQFF	TGTGCCTGGAGTGTACAGGTAGACAATGAGCAGTTCTTC
14	NA	NA	TRBJ2-7	TRBV27	CASSVSGPAYEQYF	TGTGCCAGCAGTGTTAGCGGACCGGCCTACGAGCAGTACTTC
17	NA	TRBD2	TRBJ2-1	TRBV28	CASSLWIAGLPYNEQFF	TGTGCCAGCAGTTTGTGGATAGCGGGATTGCCGTACAATGAGCAGTTCTTC
15	NA	NA	TRBJ2-7	TRBV4-2	CASSQDGFDSYEQYF	TGTGCCAGCAGCCAAGACGGGTTCGACTCCTACGAGCAGTACTTC
13	NA	NA	TRBJ2-7	TRBV24-1	CATAPGTLYEQYF	TGTGCCACCGCGCCAGGCACCCTCTACGAGCAGTACTTC
15	many	NA	TRBJ2-7	TRBV5-1	CASSFTTAVSYEQYF	TGCGCCAGCAGCTTCACGACGGCAGTCTCCTACGAGCAGTACTTC
13	NA	NA	TRBJ2-1	TRBV20-1	CSAPRKGGNEQFF	TGCAGTGCTCCCAGGAAGGGCGGCAATGAGCAGTTCTTC
16	few	TRBD1	TRBJ2-2	TRBV24-1	CATSDSRGPDTGELFF	TGTGCCACCAGTGATTCTAGGGGGCCGGACACCGGGGAGCTGTTTTTT
16	few	NA	TRBJ2-1	TRBV12-3/TRBV12-4	CASSPFLREQWYEQFF	TGTGCCAGCAGTCCTTTCCTCCGGGAACAGTGGTATGAGCAGTTCTTC